Below are 10 T cell receptor beta chains sequenced from a single sample in a study of OX40 agonist ivuxolimab in advanced cancers. The method behind the library was the immunoSEQ multiplex PCR assay. This is the immuneACCESS table as TCRdb keeps it, with only in-frame sequences that have V and J called. A part of the clones is gone; compared with another copy, unresolved V genes explain less than half, and the rest is unexplained. In this sample the table shows 60,000 or so clones, more than 70% of which occur a single time. The top ten constitute under 0.6% of the sample. The sequencing used CD4+ or CD8+ T cells sorted from blood, collected in a trial of the OX40 agonist ivuxolimab. All receptors derive from an adult with an advanced solid tumor such as melanoma, head and neck, liver or kidney cancer.

The gene calls are TRBV18 and TRBJ2-7; 7 bases agree with TRBD1. The CDR3 has 16 amino acids. With V trimmed by 6 bases and J by 0 bases, 11 bases remained unmatched. Germline-derived CDR1 and CDR2 are KGHSH and LQKENI. In nucleotides, the CDR3 is TGTGCCAGCTCGAAGCGTTCGGGACAGTACTCCTACGAGCAGTACTTC. Translating gives CASSKRSGQYSYEQYF.

In DNA form, the CDR3 reads TGTGCCATGGGAGGATTGGACACTGAAGCTTTCTTT. It specifies CAMGGLDTEAFF. This chain uses TRBV10-3 with TRBJ1-1, with unresolved D. Germline V CDR1 and CDR2: ENHRY, SYGVKD. V was pared by 9 bases and J by 3 bases, with 11 bases between. The CDR3 consists of 12 residues.

The chain joins TRBV18 to TRBJ2-5, with 8 nucleotides matching TRBD2. Germline loops: CDR1 KGHSH, CDR2 LQKENI. V was clipped by 3 bases and J by 3 bases; unmatched bases: 9. This CDR3 spans 16 amino acids. CDR3: CASSPNKSGREETQYF. The CDR3 DNA reads as TGTGCCAGCTCACCCAACAAGAGCGGGAGAGAAGAGACCCAGTACTTC.

The rearrangement links TRBV27 to TRBJ2-5, with 9 bases fitting TRBD1. Looked up from germline, CDR1 is MNHEY and CDR2 is SMNVEV (reference sequence). The J segment lost 3 bases and the V segment lost 5 bases, leaving 4 bases of the junction unmatched. This CDR3 contains 14 residues. The CDR3 bases are TGTGCCAGCAGTCCTGGGACAGGGAAAGAGACCCAGTACTTC. Encoded protein: CASSPGTGKETQYF.

The gene calls are TRBV7-2 and TRBJ1-5, with D tentatively TRBD1 (5 bases). This CDR3 comprises 14 residues. V was pared by 0 bases and J by 7 bases, with 10 bases between. Looked up from germline, CDR1 is SGHTA and CDR2 is FQGNSA. CDR3 in amino acids: CASSLAGREQPQHF. DNA for the CDR3: TGTGCCAGCAGCTTAGCAGGCAGGGAACAGCCCCAGCATTTT.

V usage is TRBV5-6 and J usage is TRBJ2-7, with 11 bases matching TRBD1. The CDR3 covers 16 residues. The junction had 6 bases not matched to a gene; V was cut back by 4 bases and J by 0 bases. The germline V gene encodes CDR1 SGHDT and CDR2 YYEEEE. The CDR3 protein is CASSTDRGHDSYEQYF. CDR3 DNA sequence: TGTGCCAGCAGCACGGACAGGGGGCACGACTCCTACGAGCAGTACTTC.

J is TRBJ2-1 and V is TRBV10-3; D is unresolved. The V end lost 2 bases, the J end lost 8 bases, and 7 bases lay between the germline ends. Looked up from germline, CDR1 is ENHRY and CDR2 is SYGVKD. The CDR3 is made up of 12 amino acids. In DNA form, the CDR3 reads TGTGCCATCAGTGAGAACCCGGATGAGCAGTTCTTC. Its translation: CAISENPDEQFF.

The rearrangement uses TRBV5-1 and TRBJ2-3, with 12 bases that match TRBD2. The CDR3 is made up of 17 amino acids. After removal of 3 bases from V and 8 bases from J, the junction contained 13 bases not matched to a gene. Germline assignment: CDR1 SGHRS and CDR2 YFSETQ. The CDR3 protein is CASSSGGGLAGSGTQYF. The CDR3 DNA follows: TGCGCCAGCAGCTCTGGCGGAGGACTAGCGGGATCGGGTACGCAGTATTTT.

This chain uses TRBV19 with TRBJ2-1, with TRBD2 matching over 8 bases. The CDR3 length is 15 residues. Germline loops: CDR1 LNHDA, CDR2 SQIVND (reference sequence). The junction had 9 bases not matched to a gene; V was cut back by 3 bases and J by 8 bases. CDR3 bases: TGTGCCAGTAGTATCCAACGGGAGGGCCGATATGAGCAGTTCTTC. Protein sequence: CASSIQREGRYEQFF.

The gene calls are TRBV7-3 and TRBJ2-2, with D possibly matching TRBD2 (6 bases). The V and J ends lost 2 bases and 0 bases respectively, with 10 bases between them. Germline CDR1 is SGHTA and CDR2 is FQGTGA. This CDR3 comprises 16 residues. CDR3 coding DNA: TGTGCCAGCAGCTTAGTCCCGGGGGCGAACACCGGGGAGCTGTTTTTT. Protein product: CASSLVPGANTGELFF.